This TCR beta chain appears in the sequencing data of a study of T-cell reconstitution after alpha-beta-depleted transplantation in children. With 7 bases removed from V and 4 bases from J, the gap between germline ends came to 16 bases. The CDR3 contains 14 residues. A library of TCRbeta sequences, prepared with unique molecular identifiers, was generated. TCRdb fed the PCR reads into MiXCR, producing one record per CDR3 protein. The data show some 500,000 distinct CDR3 sequences, 32% seen once. The receptor's source is a human donor who donated a stem cell graft to a child with aplastic anemia. Sequencing used PBMCs from the stem cell graft donor, obtained from the stem cell graft. The chain carries TRBV12-3 or TRBV12-4 and TRBJ1-2; the D gene is possibly TRBD1 (5 bases). CDR3 DNA sequence: TGTGCCAGCAATTACGGGGACGCCTTCTATGGCTACACCTTC. Translating gives CASNYGDAFYGYTF.